Listed here is a single T cell receptor (beta chain). The data derive from a study of blood T cell repertoires in COVID-19. Background on the study: COVID-19 samples, acute and convalescent, were from the United States, Italy and Spain. From T cells, B-cell-depleted T cells, or PBMCs came the material, which was cDNA or gDNA.

Per the original methods: Amplifying reference gene primers gave estimates of nucleated cell counts. Assay: immunoSEQ multiplex PCR; the TCRdb copy retains only in-frame clones and omits some. V and J calls and clone size are given by that table; D and trimming were obtained from the DNA. The repertoire holds 55,000 to 65,000 clones, with around 81% as singletons. In germline, CDR1 is MGHRA, CDR2 YSYEKL. This CDR3 region has 17 residues. Trimming cost V 0 bases and J 0 bases; bases outside gene matches: 6. The TCR sequence derives from a woman of 80 years or more with acute or convalescent COVID-19. Sequenced material: peripheral blood. This chain links TRBV4-1 with TRBJ2-7; TRBD2 agrees at 9 bases. CDR3 DNA: TGCGCCAGCAGCCAAGATTTTAGCGGGAGAAACTCCTACGAGCAGTACTTC. This gives the protein CASSQDFSGRNSYEQYF.